Listed below are T cell receptor beta chains from one sample, sequenced in a study of shared clonotypes between healthy human individuals. Sequencing was performed with immunoSEQ multiplex PCR; in TCRdb, only in-frame clones are kept and a portion is missing. The sample yields 2 million or so clones, less than 95% seen once. The sequenced sample consisted of naive CD8+ T cells sorted from blood. These receptors all stem from a young man in good health. Both conserved end residues are part of each CDR3. Fields, in order: V gene, clone size, J gene, D gene, CDR3 protein, CDR3 DNA. A D gene is named only where the DNA matches it firmly. Expanded clones get a size class; other rows say once, few or many, or leave the size out.

TRBV30	NA	TRBJ2-2	TRBD2	CAWSVRSGKTGELFF	TGTGCCTGGAGTGTACGTAGCGGGAAGACCGGGGAGCTGTTTTTT
TRBV15	NA	TRBJ2-1	NA	CATASGAHDNEQFF	TGTGCCACCGCATCAGGGGCGCATGACAATGAGCAGTTCTTC
TRBV30	NA	TRBJ2-3	NA	CAWSSTGTDTQYF	TGTGCCTGGAGTTCCACGGGGACAGATACGCAGTATTTT
TRBV5-1	few	TRBJ1-1	TRBD1	CASSLGQGPEAFF	TGCGCCAGCAGCTTGGGACAGGGCCCTGAAGCTTTCTTT
TRBV27	NA	TRBJ1-6	NA	CASSPVEPTYNSPLHF	TGTGCCAGCAGTCCGGTTGAACCGACCTATAATTCACCCCTCCACTTT
TRBV5-4	NA	TRBJ2-3	TRBD1	CASSLHRGSTDTQYF	TGTGCCAGCAGCTTGCACAGGGGGAGCACAGATACGCAGTATTTT
TRBV18	NA	TRBJ2-1	NA	CASSREELSGISYNEQFF	TGTGCCAGCTCACGAGAGGAATTGTCCGGGATCTCCTACAATGAGCAGTTCTTC
TRBV4-1	NA	TRBJ2-7	NA	CASSQEWEAPYEQYF	TGCGCCAGCAGCCAAGAATGGGAGGCCCCTTACGAGCAGTACTTC
TRBV5-6	once	TRBJ2-2	NA	CASRWGVLNTGELFF	TGTGCCAGCAGATGGGGGGTATTAAACACCGGGGAGCTGTTTTTT
TRBV29-1	NA	TRBJ2-7	NA	CSVDHGLGYEQYF	TGCAGCGTTGATCACGGTTTAGGCTACGAGCAGTACTTC
TRBV27	NA	TRBJ2-7	NA	CASGHRTGIMDEQYF	TGTGCCAGCGGGCACAGGACGGGAATAATGGACGAGCAGTACTTC
TRBV6-5	NA	TRBJ2-7	NA	CASSYSTGHSYYEQYF	TGTGCCAGCAGTTACTCGACCGGACACTCGTACTACGAGCAGTACTTC
TRBV11-2	once	TRBJ2-7	NA	CASSEDWGRDF	TGTGCCAGCAGCGAGGACTGGGGTCGGGACTTC
TRBV14	NA	TRBJ1-2	NA	CASSPTQGSYGYTF	TGTGCCAGCAGCCCAACACAGGGTTCCTATGGCTACACCTTC
TRBV10-1	NA	TRBJ1-1	NA	CASSETSGTEAFF	TGCGCCAGCAGTGAAACCTCGGGCACTGAAGCTTTCTTT
TRBV6-1	once	TRBJ1-1	NA	CASSQGRAFF	TGTGCCAGCAGTCAGGGGCGGGCTTTCTTT
TRBV5-6	NA	TRBJ2-2	TRBD1	CASSSSGQGNTGELFF	TGTGCCAGCAGCTCCAGCGGACAGGGGAACACCGGGGAGCTGTTTTTT